What follows are 31 T cell receptor beta chains derived from one specimen sequenced in a study of blood T cell repertoires in COVID-19. Clones were sequenced by immunoSEQ multiplex PCR, and TCRdb holds only the in-frame ones, with some missing. In the table there are around 190,000 clones, 70% to 85% of which are singletons. The sample comprised PBMCs or T cells enriched from blood (not recorded which). The origin of the receptors is a woman aged 25-40 years who had recovered from COVID-19.

This chain links TRBV3-1 (or the pseudogene TRBV3-2) with TRBJ1-1; D is possibly TRBD1 (6 bases). Germline-derived CDR1 and CDR2 are LGHDT and YNNKEL (reference sequence). The CDR3 length is 15 residues. V was pared by 4 bases and J by 1 base, with 13 bases between. DNA for the CDR3: TGTGCCAGCAGCCTGACAGGTGGAGGGAACACTGAAGCTTTCTTT. Translated: CASSLTGGGNTEAFF.

This sequence joins TRBV15 and TRBJ1-2; 7 bases match TRBD1. The germline V gene encodes CDR1 LNHNV and CDR2 YYDKDF (reference sequence). This CDR3 is built from 13 residues. V was clipped by 4 bases and J by 7 bases; unmatched bases: 6. The CDR3, as DNA: TGTGCCACCAGCACCAGGGGGTTAGGTGGCTACACCTTC. Protein: CATSTRGLGGYTF.

The genes are TRBV11-3 and TRBJ2-2; 11 positions agree with TRBD2. The V and J ends lost 4 bases and 4 bases, in that order; junction bases with no gene match: 8. There are 17 residues in the CDR3. Germline lookup yields CDR1 SGHNT and CDR2 YENEEA. The CDR3 region has the DNA TGTGCCAGCAGCTCAACCACTCTAGCGGGAGGCACCGGGGAGCTGTTTTTT. Translation gives CASSSTTLAGGTGELFF.

The chain has TRBV18 and TRBJ2-1; 10 positions agree with TRBD1. V gave up 3 bases and J gave up 7 bases; unmatched junction bases: 3. Per germline, CDR1 KGHSH and CDR2 LQKENI. The CDR3 runs to 14 residues. This CDR3 reads CASSPLDRGNEQFF. The DNA for the CDR3 is TGTGCCAGCTCACCTTTGGACAGGGGGAATGAGCAGTTCTTC.

The chain recombines TRBV29-1 with TRBJ2-1, with 8 bases lining up with TRBD1. The germline gives CDR1 SQVTM, CDR2 ANQGSEA. V dropped 6 bases and J dropped 5; count of bases not matched to a gene: 15. The CDR3 spans 16 residues. The chain's CDR3 is CSVLDPAGQVHNEQFF. Here the CDR3 DNA reads TGCAGCGTATTAGATCCCGCGGGACAGGTACACAATGAGCAGTTCTTC.

The DNA of the CDR3 is TGCGCCAGCAGCTCTGCAACTAATGAAAAACTGTTTTTT. Translation gives CASSSATNEKLFF. The chain recombines TRBV5-1 with TRBJ1-4; D is unresolved. Germline CDR1 is SGHRS and CDR2 is YFSETQ. This CDR3 spans 13 amino acids. V was pared by 3 bases and J by 0 bases, with 3 bases between.

The V gene is TRBV9, the J gene TRBJ2-1; weak D call: TRBD1 (5 bases). The germline V gene has CDR1 SGDLS and CDR2 YYNGEE. The length of the CDR3 is 16 residues. Trimming stripped 5 bases from V and 0 bases from J, with 15 bases between. The CDR3 DNA is TGTGCCAGCAGTGATCAGGGAAGAAGCTCCTACAATGAGCAGTTCTTC. Translation: CASSDQGRSSYNEQFF.

The J gene is TRBJ1-2, the V gene TRBV28, with 7 bases aligning to TRBD1. The CDR3 loop spans 18 amino acids. Germline trimming cut 5 bases from V and 4 bases from J; bases unmatched to any gene: 19. Germline V gives CDR1 MDHEN, CDR2 SYDVKM. CDR3 nucleotides: TGTGCCAGCAGTGAAAAGCGACAGGGCCGCATCCTATTCTATGGCTACACCTTC. It is translated as CASSEKRQGRILFYGYTF.

The V and J genes are TRBV7-2 and TRBJ2-4, with 7 bases aligning to TRBD1. Germline CDR1 SGHTA, CDR2 FQGNSA. The V and J ends lost 0 bases and 2 bases, in that order; junction bases with no gene match: 10. The CDR3 contains 18 residues. The CDR3 coding sequence is TGTGCCAGCAGCTTAGCGTCAGCCGGGACAGAGACCAAAAACATTCAGTACTTC. Translated, it gives CASSLASAGTETKNIQYF.

In regard to this clone: Additional DNA sequences in this sample encode the identical CDR3. The V and J genes are TRBV6-1 and TRBJ2-7, with D possibly matching TRBD2 (6 bases). This CDR3 is built from 14 residues. V lost 0 bases, J lost 2 bases, and 8 bases lay in between. Germline CDR1 and CDR2: MNHNS and SASEGT. CDR3: CASSEAGGPYEQYV. In nucleotides, the CDR3 is TGTGCCAGCAGTGAAGCGGGGGGACCCTACGAGCAGTACGTC.

This rearrangement joins TRBV6-4 to TRBJ2-2; 11 bases are a match to TRBD2. The CDR3 has 15 amino acids. The V segment lost 6 bases and the J segment 3 bases; nucleotides outside the gene matches: 3. Germline lookup yields CDR1 MRHNA and CDR2 SNTAGT. The CDR3 region has the DNA TGTGCCAGCAGCCAACTAGCGGGAGACACCGGGGAGCTGTTTTTT. It specifies CASSQLAGDTGELFF.

The V and J genes are TRBV11-2 and TRBJ2-5; D call uncertain. From germline, CDR1 is SGHAT and CDR2 FQNNGV. V gave up 5 bases and J gave up 7 bases, with 11 bases separating them. This CDR3 has 12 residues. This CDR3 reads CASSPVPGTQYF. The CDR3 nucleotides read TGTGCCAGCAGCCCTGTCCCCGGGACCCAGTACTTC.

The rearrangement joins TRBV27 to TRBJ2-3; 10 nucleotides match TRBD2. The CDR3 sequence is 15 residues long. Germline V lookup: CDR1 MNHEY, CDR2 SMNVEV (reference sequence). J was trimmed by 13 bases and V by 8 bases; bases with no gene match: 18. The CDR3 region is CASSRRTSGPPKEYF. CDR3 sequence (DNA): TGTGCCAGCTCACGGCGGACTAGCGGCCCACCTAAGGAGTATTTT.

This clone has a single count. The CDR3 DNA follows: TGTGCCAGCAGTTTAGTTTTCGGGCGGGACAATCAGCCCCAGCATTTT. Encoded protein: CASSLVFGRDNQPQHF. The chain joins TRBV28 to TRBJ1-5; D remains ambiguous. The CDR3 is 16 amino acids. V was trimmed by 2 bases and J by 3 bases, leaving 14 bases between them. Germline CDR1 is MDHEN and CDR2 is SYDVKM.

This clone appeared a few times. This chain uses TRBV30 with TRBJ1-4, with D maybe TRBD1 (5 bases). Trimming removed 0 bases at V and 2 bases at J, with 13 bases between. Germline lookup yields CDR1 GTSNPN and CDR2 SVGIG (reference sequence). The CDR3 spans 16 residues. CDR3 sequence reads: CAWSVSWGPTNEKLFF. The CDR3, as DNA: TGTGCCTGGAGTGTCTCCTGGGGCCCGACTAATGAAAAACTGTTTTTT.

This chain uses TRBV4-2 with TRBJ2-1, with 11 bases lining up with TRBD2. Trimming removed 0 bases from V and 3 bases from J; junction bases left unmatched: 13. This CDR3 has 20 amino acids. Germline V CDR1 and CDR2: LGHNA, YNFKEQ. Written as DNA, the CDR3 is TGTGCCAGCAGCCAAGATCAAAGGGCACCTAGCGGGAGGATCTACAATGAGCAGTTCTTC. Its translation is CASSQDQRAPSGRIYNEQFF.

The V call is TRBV6-5, the J call TRBJ2-7, with 7 bases matching TRBD2. The germline V gene has CDR1 MNHEY and CDR2 SVGAGI. The CDR3 loop spans 14 amino acids. The ends lost 7 bases at V and 0 bases at J; junction bases unmatched: 6. CDR3 protein: CASKRGPSSYEQYV. As DNA, the CDR3 is TGTGCCAGCAAGCGGGGTCCAAGCTCCTACGAGCAGTACGTC.

The chain couples TRBV28 to TRBJ1-2; 9 bases agree with TRBD1. V dropped 5 bases and J dropped 6; count of bases not matched to a gene: 10. Germline loops: CDR1 MDHEN, CDR2 SYDVKM. This CDR3 is built from 15 residues. CDR3 nucleotides: TGTGCCAGCAGTCTCTTGTTGGGACAGGGAAATGGCTACACCTTC. Its translation: CASSLLLGQGNGYTF.

CDR3 loop: CSPTGDTQYF. CDR3 nucleotides: TGCAGCCCGACAGGAGATACGCAGTATTTT. This rearrangement joins TRBV20-1 to TRBJ2-3; D may be TRBD1 (6 bases). CDR3 length: 10 residues. Germline CDR1 reads DFQATT; CDR2 reads SNEGSKA (reference sequence).

The genes are TRBV6-5 and TRBJ2-7; D may be TRBD2 (6 bases). V was cut by 10 bases and J by 0 bases, with 16 bases left in between. The germline CDR1 and CDR2 sequences are MNHEY and SVGAGI. The CDR3 is 14 residues long. CDR3 sequence reads: CATRLGPSSYEQYF. Here the CDR3 DNA reads TGTGCCACCCGACTAGGACCCAGCTCCTACGAGCAGTACTTC.

This chain links TRBV18 with TRBJ2-3; D is perhaps TRBD1 (5 bases). The CDR3 covers 16 residues. Germline V gene data show CDR1 as KGHSH and CDR2 as LQKENI. V lost 3 bases and J lost 4, with 17 bases in between. CDR3 sequence reads: CASSPVGKAGSDTQYF. The CDR3 bases are TGTGCCAGCTCACCCGTGGGTAAAGCAGGGTCAGATACGCAGTATTTT.

The chain carries TRBV3-1 (or the pseudogene TRBV3-2) and TRBJ2-2, with TRBD2 matching 10 bases. The V gene's germline CDR1 is LGHDT and CDR2 YNNKEL (reference sequence). V was clipped by 6 bases and J by 6 bases; unmatched bases: 4. The CDR3 is 14 residues long. CDR3 residues: CASRPGLASGELFF. The CDR3 DNA follows: TGTGCCAGCAGACCGGGACTAGCGTCCGGGGAGCTGTTTTTT.

This sequence joins TRBV4-1 and TRBJ2-3, with 13 nucleotides matching TRBD2. The V gene's germline CDR1 is MGHRA and CDR2 YSYEKL. J gave up 1 base and V 4 bases, and 5 bases lay outside the gene matches. The CDR3 runs to 17 residues. As DNA, the CDR3 is TGCGCCAGCAGCCGCCTCACTAGCGGGAGGGGCACAGATACGCAGTATTTT. This translates into CASSRLTSGRGTDTQYF.

This clone was seen more than once but under ten times. The chain uses TRBV5-1 and TRBJ1-4; 10 bases map to TRBD1. Per germline, CDR1 SGHRS and CDR2 YFSETQ. V was clipped by 4 bases and J by 6 bases; unmatched bases: 6. The CDR3 extends over 15 amino acids. The CDR3 DNA follows: TGCGCCAGCAGCAGATCCGGGACAGGGGATGAAAAACTGTTTTTT. The encoded protein is CASSRSGTGDEKLFF.

This sequence joins TRBV5-1 and TRBJ2-1, with no clear D. Trimming cost V 7 bases and J 0 bases, with 11 bases left between them. The CDR3 consists of 14 residues. The germline V gene encodes CDR1 SGHRS and CDR2 YFSETQ. CDR3 region: CASGSGTSYNEQFF. Written as DNA, the CDR3 is TGCGCCAGCGGATCAGGAACCTCCTACAATGAGCAGTTCTTC. Complete variable domain (other parts from reference TRBV5-1 and TRBJ2-1): KAGVTQTPRYLIKTRGQQVTLSCSPISGHRSVSWYQQTPGQGLQFLFEYFSETQRNKGNFPGRFSGRQFSNSRSEMNVSTLELGDSALYLCASGSGTSYNEQFFGPGTRLTVL.

This rearrangement joins TRBV6-1 to TRBJ2-5, with D possibly being TRBD1 (6 bases). The CDR3 has 15 amino acids. With 1 base removed from V and 1 base from J, the gap between germline ends came to 10 bases. Germline V gene lookup returns CDR1 MNHNS and CDR2 SASEGT. CDR3 loop: CASSEGGLGQETQYF. The CDR3 DNA follows: TGTGCCAGCAGTGAAGGGGGGCTAGGCCAAGAGACCCAGTACTTC.

The chain joins TRBV18 to TRBJ2-5, with D possibly being TRBD1 (6 bases). V dropped 0 bases and J dropped 7 bases, with 15 bases sitting between them. The CDR3 length is 15 residues. Looked up from germline, CDR1 is KGHSH and CDR2 is LQKENI. CDR3 in DNA: TGTGCCAGCTCACCACCGGCAGGGACAAGGGGGACCCAGTACTTC. It translates to CASSPPAGTRGTQYF. The entire variable domain, with the rest obtained from reference TRBV18 and TRBJ2-5, is as follows: NAGVMQNPRHLVRRRGQEARLRCSPMKGHSHVYWYRQLPEEGLKFMVYLQKENIIDESGMPKERFSAEFPKEGPSILRIQQVVRGDSAAYFCASSPPAGTRGTQYFGPGTRLLVL.

The J gene is TRBJ1-1, the V gene TRBV3-1 (or the pseudogene TRBV3-2); weak D call: TRBD1 (6 bases). This CDR3 is built from 13 residues. V was clipped by 4 bases and J by 1 base, with 7 bases between them. Germline V lookup: CDR1 LGHDT, CDR2 YNNKEL (reference sequence). CDR3 nucleotide sequence: TGTGCCAGCAGCCGAGGGGGGAACACTGAAGCTTTCTTT. As protein: CASSRGGNTEAFF.

The chain couples TRBV9 to TRBJ2-1; the D is unclear. This CDR3 spans 15 amino acids. V was trimmed by 0 bases and J by 6 bases, leaving 13 bases between them. Germline assignment: CDR1 SGDLS and CDR2 YYNGEE. CDR3: CASSVGFRLTNEQFF. CDR3 bases: TGTGCCAGCAGCGTAGGGTTCAGACTCACCAATGAGCAGTTCTTC.

This chain connects TRBV5-1 to TRBJ2-7; no firm D call. Germline values: CDR1 SGHRS, CDR2 YFSETQ. The germline V and J ends were trimmed by 0 bases and 3 bases, with 13 bases remaining between them. CDR3 length equals 15 residues. The CDR3, as DNA: TGCGCCAGCAGCTTGGGTACAGAAGGTTTCTACGAGCAGTACTTC. Residues: CASSLGTEGFYEQYF.

The gene calls are TRBV11-2 and TRBJ2-3; 11 bases map to TRBD2. This CDR3 has 19 residues. Germline assignment: CDR1 SGHAT and CDR2 FQNNGV. V shed 2 bases, J shed 2 bases, and the junction held 12 bases outside the gene matches. For the CDR3, the DNA is TGTGCCAGCAGCTTAATAGTAGGAACTAGCGGGGGACACACAGATACGCAGTATTTT. Translated, it gives CASSLIVGTSGGHTDTQYF. The whole variable domain, remainder taken from reference TRBV11-2 and TRBJ2-3, is EAGVAQSPRYKIIEKRQSVAFWCNPISGHATLYWYQQILGQGPKLLIQFQNNGVVDDSQLPKDRFSAERLKGVDSTLKIQPAKLEDSAVYLCASSLIVGTSGGHTDTQYFGPGTRLTVL.